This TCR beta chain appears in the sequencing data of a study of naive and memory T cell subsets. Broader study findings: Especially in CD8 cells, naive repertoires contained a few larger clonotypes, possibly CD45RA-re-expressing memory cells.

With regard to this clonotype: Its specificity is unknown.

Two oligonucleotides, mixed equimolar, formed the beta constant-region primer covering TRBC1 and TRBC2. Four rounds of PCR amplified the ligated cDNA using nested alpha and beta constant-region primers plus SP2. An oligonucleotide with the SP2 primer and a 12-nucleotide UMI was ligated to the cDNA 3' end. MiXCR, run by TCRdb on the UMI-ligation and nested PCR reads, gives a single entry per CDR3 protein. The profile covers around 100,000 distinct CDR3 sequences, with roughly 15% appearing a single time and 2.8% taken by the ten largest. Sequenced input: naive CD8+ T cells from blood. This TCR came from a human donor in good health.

The DNA for the CDR3 is TGTGCCAGCAGCAGAGGGGGGGGGAGCACAGATACGCAGTATTTT. It encodes CASSRGGGSTDTQYF. V and J are TRBV7-2 and TRBJ2-3; possibly TRBD2 for D (7 bases). CDR1 is SGHTA, CDR2 FQGNSA, per germline. V was clipped by 5 bases and J by 0 bases, with 12 bases between them. This CDR3 is built from 15 residues.